Listed here are 10 T cell receptor beta chains from one sample, sequenced in a study of graft-versus-host responses after intestinal transplantation. The antigens for these receptors are not known. Sequencing was performed with immunoSEQ multiplex PCR; in TCRdb, only in-frame clones are kept and a portion is missing. The repertoire holds about 88,000 clones, with around 93% as singletons. The specimen comprised unstimulated CD4+ T cells sorted from spleen or lymph node cells, sampled before transplant. The receptor set was obtained from a human donor who was the organ donor for an intestinal transplant.

The V gene is TRBV9, the J gene TRBJ2-7; D may be TRBD2 (6 bases). Germline CDR1 SGDLS, CDR2 YYNGEE. CDR3 length: 14 amino acids. V was clipped by 0 bases and J by 0 bases, with 7 bases between them. The CDR3 spells CASSVGEVSYEQYF. Written as DNA, the CDR3 is TGTGCCAGCAGCGTAGGGGAGGTCTCCTACGAGCAGTACTTC.

This clone appeared a single time. This chain uses TRBV6-5 with TRBJ2-5; the D gene could be TRBD1 or TRBD2 (5 bases each). The CDR3 sequence is 13 residues long. Germline CDR1 reads MNHEY; CDR2 reads SVGAGI. The V gene lost 5 bases and the J gene lost 4 bases, with 11 bases spanning the gap. The CDR3 nucleotides read TGTGCCAGCAGTGGCGAGGGGTCAGAGACCCAGTACTTC. This gives the protein CASSGEGSETQYF.

Turning to this clone: Germline and junction disagree at one end, which may indicate a read error. The rearrangement links TRBV28 to TRBJ1-1; 8 nucleotides line up with TRBD1. CDR1 is MDHEN, CDR2 SYDVKM, per germline. The CDR3 is 16 amino acids. The CDR3 region is CAGSLIFTGGRTEAFF. The DNA for the CDR3 is TGTGCCGGCAGTTTAATTTTTACAGGGGGGCGCACTGAAGCTTTCTTT.

This clone was counted a single time. The CDR3 protein is CASSRSGGQSYNEQFF. The DNA of the CDR3 is TGTGCCAGCAGCCGTAGCGGGGGACAGTCCTACAATGAGCAGTTCTTC. The V gene is TRBV6-6, the J gene TRBJ2-1; TRBD2 matches 9 bases. The J segment lost 1 base and the V segment lost 6 bases, leaving 7 bases of the junction unmatched. Germline loops: CDR1 MNHNY, CDR2 SVGAGI (reference sequence). The CDR3 runs 16 residues.

About this clone itself: Additional DNA sequences in this sample encode the identical CDR3. The chain has TRBV15 and TRBJ2-1; the match to TRBD2 covers 8 bases. The CDR3 extends over 13 amino acids. Per the germline V gene, CDR1 is LNHNV and CDR2 is YYDKDF (reference sequence). The junction had 7 bases not matched to a gene; V was cut back by 10 bases and J by 5 bases. In DNA form, the CDR3 reads TGTGCCAACGCGGGGGGACCTGACAATGAGCAGTTCTTC. It codes for CANAGGPDNEQFF.

The V and J genes are TRBV29-1 and TRBJ2-3; 9 positions agree with TRBD1. V shed 4 bases and J 6 bases; nucleotides not matched to a gene: 11. This CDR3 has 15 residues. In germline, CDR1 is SQVTM, CDR2 ANQGSEA. The CDR3 DNA is TGCAGCGTTGCCCACGGGACAGGGCCCCCGGATACGCAGTATTTT. It specifies CSVAHGTGPPDTQYF.

This clone showed up just once. The gene calls are TRBV11-3 and TRBJ2-3; the match to TRBD1 covers 7 bases. Looked up from germline, CDR1 is SGHNT and CDR2 is YENEEA. Trimming at V came to 1 base and at J to 5 bases, leaving 9 bases not matched to a gene. The CDR3 totals 16 residues. The CDR3 nucleotides are TGTGCCAGCAGCTTAGTATCCGGGACAGCTTTAGATACGCAGTATTTT. This sequence encodes CASSLVSGTALDTQYF.

A single count supports this clone. The CDR3 DNA sequence: TGTGCCAGCAGCTTAGGGGGTCGGCAAGAGACCCAGTACTTC. Protein product: CASSLGGRQETQYF. V and J are TRBV11-2 and TRBJ2-5; no definite D call. The CDR3 sequence is 14 residues long. V lost 1 base to trimming and J lost 2 bases, with 8 bases between them. Germline V gene sequence: CDR1 SGHAT, CDR2 FQNNGV.

V usage is TRBV4-1 and J usage is TRBJ1-6; maybe TRBD1 (5 bases). V was shortened by 0 bases and J by 0 bases, with 9 bases between the two germline ends. Germline CDR1 is MGHRA and CDR2 is YSYEKL. This CDR3 contains 17 residues. The CDR3 DNA is TGCGCCAGCAGCCAAGAACAGGCTGTCTCCTATAATTCACCCCTCCACTTT. As protein: CASSQEQAVSYNSPLHF.

This clone was picked up a small number of times. The rearrangement uses TRBV29-1 and TRBJ1-2; perhaps TRBD1 as D (5 bases). V gave up 4 bases and J gave up 7 bases, with 16 bases separating them. CDR1 and CDR2 (germline): SQVTM, ANQGSEA. This CDR3 is 13 amino acids long. The CDR3 here is CSVVMRGYGGYTF. The CDR3 DNA follows: TGCAGCGTTGTGATGCGGGGGTATGGTGGCTACACCTTC.